Following are 8 T cell receptor beta chains from one sample sequenced in a study of beta chain bispecific antibodies for T cell cancers. TCRdb re-derived calls from the 5' RACE reads in MiXCR, one entry per CDR3 protein. There are approximately 15,000 distinct CDR3 sequences in the sample; roughly 1.9% occur only once, and less than 9% lies in the top ten. The antigens these receptors bind are not known. Blood mononuclear cells were expanded for two to three days using either OKT3 anti-CD3 antibody or CD3/CD28 beads. Overall study findings and caveats: In these mixed samples, most targeted TRBV reads derived from the leukemia cell line.

The sequencing sample was made of healthy donor T cells cultured with leukemia cells. The origin of the receptors is a human donor in good health. Some clones in this sample may be carry-over from other donors' samples.

Ten or more counts support this clonotype. The rearrangement uses TRBV2 and TRBJ2-2, with 8 nucleotides matching TRBD2. The V gene's germline CDR1 is SNHLY and CDR2 FYNNEI. CDR3 length equals 18 residues. Trimming at V came to 3 bases and at J to 1 base, leaving 10 bases not matched to a gene. This chain's CDR3 is CASSDWRAAGGNTGELFF. CDR3 DNA: TGTGCCAGCAGTGATTGGCGGGCGGCGGGGGGGAACACCGGGGAGCTGTTTTTT. The complete variable domain, with remaining parts taken from reference TRBV2 and TRBJ2-2, reads EPEVTQTPSHQVTQMGQEVILRCVPISNHLYFYWYRQILGQKVEFLVSFYNNEISEKSEIFDDQFSVERPDGSNFTLKIRSTKLEDSAMYFCASSDWRAAGGNTGELFFGEGSRLTVL.

This clonotype was seen at least ten times. The J gene is TRBJ2-1, the V gene TRBV20-1; D is undetermined. CDR3 length: 13 residues. Germline V gene sequence: CDR1 DFQATT, CDR2 SNEGSKA (reference sequence). With 8 bases removed from V and 0 bases from J, the gap between germline ends came to 11 bases. Here the CDR3 DNA reads TGCAGTCCCAAGAGATTCTCCTACAATGAGCAGTTCTTC. Translated: CSPKRFSYNEQFF.

This clonotype counts as medium-sized. V usage is TRBV20-1 and J usage is TRBJ2-3; the match to TRBD2 covers 14 bases. The CDR3 spans 15 residues. From germline, CDR1 is DFQATT and CDR2 SNEGSKA (reference sequence). J lost 6 bases, V lost 5 bases, and 7 bases had no gene match. CDR3 bases: TGCAGTGCTTGGACTAGCGGGGGGACCGGTGATACGCAGTATTTT. This sequence encodes CSAWTSGGTGDTQYF.

There are many counts of this clonotype. This chain links TRBV5-1 with TRBJ2-1; TRBD2 might be the D (5 bases). Germline CDR1 reads SGHRS; CDR2 reads YFSETQ. The CDR3 spans 13 residues. The V end lost 3 bases, the J end lost 4 bases, and 8 bases lay between the germline ends. This CDR3 is CASSWTSYNEQFF. The CDR3 coding sequence is TGCGCCAGCAGCTGGACTTCATACAATGAGCAGTTCTTC.

This clonotype was seen many times. The chain combines TRBV7-6 with TRBJ1-6; 9 nucleotides match TRBD1. From germline, CDR1 is SGHVS and CDR2 FNYEAQ. The CDR3 has 16 residues. Unmatched junction bases numbered 6, after V lost 2 bases and J lost 7 bases. CDR3 coding DNA: TGTGCCAGCAGCTTATGGGACAGGGAACTAAATTCACCCCTCCACTTT. Translated, it gives CASSLWDRELNSPLHF.

This clonotype ranks as medium-sized (0.01 to 0.1%). This sequence joins TRBV12-3 or TRBV12-4 and TRBJ2-1; no clear D gene. The CDR3 sequence is 14 residues long. V was pared by 2 bases and J by 6 bases, with 11 bases between. CDR3 DNA sequence: TGTGCCAGCAGTTTATCTCAGCGACTCAATGAGCAGTTCTTC. Amino acids: CASSLSQRLNEQFF.

This clonotype was counted at least ten times. The rearrangement links TRBV7-6 to TRBJ1-1; a possible D gene is TRBD1 (5 bases). The CDR3 sequence is 13 residues long. The germline V gene has CDR1 SGHVS and CDR2 FNYEAQ. V was pared by 3 bases and J by 10 bases, with 15 bases between. CDR3 nucleotide sequence: TGTGCCAGCAGCTTTGACAGCGGGGGGTCAGCTTTCTTT. This sequence encodes CASSFDSGGSAFF.

The table lists this clonotype with many counts. This chain links TRBV27 with TRBJ2-3; either TRBD1 or TRBD2 may fit D (6 bases each). The CDR3 is made up of 16 amino acids. V lost 2 bases and J lost 6, with 18 bases in between. Germline V gene sequence: CDR1 MNHEY, CDR2 SMNVEV (reference sequence). The CDR3 DNA is TGTGCCAGCAGTTTAGATAGCGACCGGGGGCAGGATACGCAGTATTTT. It specifies CASSLDSDRGQDTQYF.